These 9 T cell receptor beta chains originate from one sample sequenced in a study of beta chain features in type 1 diabetes. Investigators reverse transcribed all isolated RNA, so they sequenced expressed TCRB transcripts. Only in-frame clones appear in the TCRdb table, and some are missing; sequencing was by immunoSEQ multiplex PCR. The data contain approximately 470,000 clones, 30% of them seen just once; the ten biggest clones take up around 0.065%. Source material: naive CD4+ T cells from blood. These TCRs come from a man younger than 35 in good health.

Worth noting for this clone: In the same sample, other DNA sequences code for this CDR3. The rearrangement uses TRBV7-2 and TRBJ2-5; 8 nucleotides agree with TRBD1. The V segment lost 5 bases and the J segment 4 bases; nucleotides outside the gene matches: 3. The CDR3 runs to 13 residues. Looked up from germline, CDR1 is SGHTA and CDR2 is FQGNSA. In nucleotides, the CDR3 is TGTGCCAGCAGCAGAGACAGGGGAGAGACCCAGTACTTC. Translation: CASSRDRGETQYF.

This clone was counted only a few times. The gene calls are TRBV10-1 and TRBJ2-4; tentative D call: TRBD1 (5 bases). This CDR3 has 14 residues. The germline V and J ends were trimmed by 5 bases and 8 bases, with 16 bases remaining between them. Germline V gives CDR1 WNHNN, CDR2 SYGVQD (reference sequence). The CDR3 loop is CASSFRGPWDIQYF. For the CDR3, the DNA is TGCGCCAGCAGTTTTAGGGGCCCCTGGGACATTCAGTACTTC.

The chain couples TRBV28 to TRBJ1-2; 9 bases align to TRBD1. Looked up from germline, CDR1 is MDHEN and CDR2 is SYDVKM. The CDR3 is made up of 14 amino acids. After removal of 11 bases from V and 6 bases from J, the junction contained 13 bases not matched to a gene. CDR3 DNA: TGTGCCGTACCTTCCGGGACAGGGATAGATGGCTACACCTTC. Its translation: CAVPSGTGIDGYTF.

The genes are TRBV10-3 and TRBJ2-4; D is possibly TRBD1 (5 bases). This CDR3 spans 12 amino acids. From germline, CDR1 is ENHRY and CDR2 SYGVKD. Trimming removed 5 bases at V and 9 bases at J, with 11 bases between. CDR3 amino acids: CAISPREGIQYF. Here the CDR3 DNA reads TGTGCCATCAGTCCCAGGGAAGGCATTCAGTACTTC.

The J gene is TRBJ2-3, the V gene TRBV7-2; 11 bases map to TRBD2. Germline V gives CDR1 SGHTA, CDR2 FQGNSA. This CDR3 is built from 16 residues. The trim removed 4 bases at V and 2 bases at J, leaving 5 bases unmatched. In DNA form, the CDR3 reads TGTGCCAGCAGCTATAGGACTAGCGGGTTCACAGATACGCAGTATTTT. Translation gives CASSYRTSGFTDTQYF.

V gene TRBV7-2 combines with J gene TRBJ2-1, with 9 bases fitting TRBD1. After removal of 5 bases from V and 4 bases from J, the junction contained 6 bases not matched to a gene. This CDR3 comprises 15 residues. CDR1 SGHTA and CDR2 FQGNSA come from the germline V gene. The chain's CDR3 is CASSLWGQGYNEQFF. CDR3 nucleotide sequence: TGTGCCAGCAGCCTATGGGGACAGGGATACAATGAGCAGTTCTTC. The whole variable domain, remainder taken from reference TRBV7-2 and TRBJ2-1, is GAGVSQSPSNKVTEKGKDVELRCDPISGHTALYWYRQSLGQGLEFLIYFQGNSAPDKSGLPSDRFSAERTGGSVSTLTIQRTQQEDSAVYLCASSLWGQGYNEQFFGPGTRLTVL.

A few counts support this clone. Other DNA sequences in this specimen translate into the identical CDR3. The V call is TRBV7-3, the J call TRBJ2-1; TRBD2 matches 14 bases. CDR1 is SGHTA and CDR2 is FQGTGA in the germline V gene. This CDR3 region has 15 residues. Germline trimming cut 3 bases from V and 10 bases from J; bases unmatched to any gene: 5. The CDR3 protein is CASSLGTSGRNEQFF. The CDR3 nucleotides read TGTGCCAGCAGCTTGGGGACTAGCGGGAGAAACGAGCAGTTCTTC.

There are a few counts of this clone. The chain uses TRBV11-2 and TRBJ2-2; D unresolved. Germline CDR1 and CDR2: SGHAT and FQNNGV. Trimming took off 3 bases at V and 4 bases at J, with 3 bases between the two ends. The CDR3 has 12 amino acids. CDR3 amino acids: CASSFVTGELFF. In DNA, the CDR3 is TGTGCCAGCAGCTTTGTCACCGGGGAGCTGTTTTTT.

Regarding this clone: Other DNA sequences in the sample encode the same CDR3. The chain joins TRBV6-6 to TRBJ2-7, with unresolved D. The germline V gene has CDR1 MNHNY and CDR2 SVGAGI (reference sequence). Trimming shortened V by 2 bases and J by 0 bases, and 2 bases separated the two germline ends. The CDR3 contains 12 residues. Here the CDR3 DNA reads TGTGCCAGCAGTTACAGCTCCTACGAGCAGTACTTC. Residues: CASSYSSYEQYF.